These 28 T cell receptor beta chains were all obtained from the same sample, sequenced in a study of a mutant IDH1 vaccine in newly diagnosed glioma. The repertoire was sequenced with immunoSEQ multiplex PCR; TCRdb's copy has only in-frame clones and lacks some. The data contain 35,000 to 40,000 clones, 81% of them singletons. Their recognized antigens are unknown. Time point of the sample: week 23, last vaccination. A 20-mer mutant IDH1 peptide at 300 ug was injected subcutaneously with topical imiquimod. The material was PBMCs, obtained from a glioma patient whose treatment included an IDH1 peptide vaccine. These receptors originate from a man aged 35-49 years with glioma.

The chain links TRBV6-1 to TRBJ2-2; D may be TRBD1 (5 bases). With 4 bases removed from V and 2 bases from J, the gap between germline ends came to 11 bases. Germline V gene data show CDR1 as MNHNS and CDR2 as SASEGT. The CDR3 extends over 15 amino acids. The CDR3 DNA sequence: TGTGCCAGCAGTGTCGACAGAGGAAACACCGGGGAGCTGTTTTTT. It encodes CASSVDRGNTGELFF.

V is TRBV21-1 and J is TRBJ2-1; the table's D call TRBD1 went unverified against the DNA. TRBV21-1 is reported as a pseudogene. CDR3 size: 19 residues. The CDR3 sequence is CASPFQRVRRQMGNNEQFF. In DNA form, the CDR3 reads TGTGCCAGCCCGTTTCAAAGGGTACGTCGACAGATGGGGAACAATGAGCAGTTCTTC.

This clone was detected a few times. CDR3 coding DNA: TGTGCCAGCAGCCTCGGACAGGGTACATCCGAAGCTTTCTTT. It specifies CASSLGQGTSEAFF. The V and J genes are TRBV28 and TRBJ1-1; 8 nucleotides agree with TRBD1. This CDR3 is 14 amino acids long. In germline, CDR1 is MDHEN, CDR2 SYDVKM. Losses at the gene ends were 6 bases for V and 8 bases for J; bases not matched to a gene: 11.

The V and J genes are TRBV19 and TRBJ2-7; D is ambiguous. V was clipped by 5 bases and J by 3 bases, with 5 bases between them. The germline V gene encodes CDR1 LNHDA and CDR2 SQIVND (reference sequence). The CDR3 covers 11 residues. The CDR3 sequence: CASSGDYEQYF. As DNA, the CDR3 is TGTGCCAGTAGTGGAGACTACGAGCAGTACTTC.

This chain connects TRBV6-6 to TRBJ1-6; weak D call: TRBD1 (5 bases). The V and J ends lost 6 bases and 10 bases respectively, with 13 bases between them. The CDR3 has 13 residues. Germline CDR1 reads MNHNY; CDR2 reads SVGAGI (reference sequence). The CDR3 region is CASRGGEVSPLHF. The CDR3, as DNA: TGTGCCAGCAGGGGAGGGGAAGTCTCACCCCTCCACTTT.

The chain carries TRBV7-2 and TRBJ2-3; 10 positions match TRBD2. After removal of 3 bases from V and 2 bases from J, the junction contained 5 bases not matched to a gene. Germline CDR1 reads SGHTA; CDR2 reads FQGNSA. The CDR3 runs to 16 residues. This chain's CDR3 is CASSLEAGGLTDTQYF. The CDR3 nucleotides read TGTGCCAGCAGCTTGGAAGCGGGGGGGCTCACAGATACGCAGTATTTT.

The gene calls are TRBV7-7 and TRBJ2-3; 12 bases are a match to TRBD2. The CDR3 extends over 19 amino acids. Germline assignment: CDR1 SSHAT and CDR2 FNYEAQ (reference sequence). This CDR3 reads CTSSFPTGLAGLGTDTQYF. As DNA, the CDR3 is TGTACTAGCAGCTTCCCTACAGGACTAGCGGGATTGGGCACAGATACGCAGTATTTT.

V and J are TRBV4-3 and TRBJ2-3; 8 nucleotides align to TRBD2. After removal of 4 bases from V and 2 bases from J, the junction contained 5 bases not matched to a gene. Germline loops: CDR1 LGHNA, CDR2 YSLEER. The CDR3 has 15 amino acids. The CDR3 protein is CASSRKRGPTDTQYF. For the CDR3, the DNA is TGCGCCAGCAGCCGGAAGCGGGGGCCCACAGATACGCAGTATTTT.

V and J are TRBV29-1 and TRBJ2-3; 8 bases align to TRBD1. The trim removed 4 bases at V and 5 bases at J, leaving 5 bases unmatched. This CDR3 comprises 13 residues. Germline CDR1 reads SQVTM; CDR2 reads ANQGSEA. The CDR3 coding sequence is TGCAGCGTTGGAGAACAGGGGGGAGATACGCAGTATTTT. It yields the protein CSVGEQGGDTQYF.

The chain has TRBV28 and TRBJ2-7, with D possibly TRBD1 on 6 matching bases. Germline loops: CDR1 MDHEN, CDR2 SYDVKM. Trimming pared 7 bases from V and 5 bases from J, leaving 15 bases between. CDR3 length equals 13 residues. CDR3 DNA: TGTGCCAGCAAGACAGGACCTAGGGACGAGCAGTACTTC. It codes for CASKTGPRDEQYF.

The chain is built from TRBV28 and TRBJ2-6; the D gene is possibly TRBD1 (5 bases). The V end lost 6 bases, the J end lost 1 base, and 16 bases lay between the germline ends. Germline lookup yields CDR1 MDHEN and CDR2 SYDVKM. CDR3 length: 17 residues. CDR3 in amino acids: CASRHRDRESGANVLTF. CDR3 sequence (DNA): TGTGCCAGCAGACACCGAGACAGAGAATCTGGGGCCAACGTCCTGACTTTC. Variable domain in full (rest from reference TRBV28 and TRBJ2-6): DVKVTQSSRYLVKRTGEKVFLECVQDMDHENMFWYRQDPGLGLRLIYFSYDVKMKEKGDIPEGYSVSREKKERFSLILESASTNQTSMYLCASRHRDRESGANVLTFGAGSRLTVL.

The chain recombines TRBV7-2 with TRBJ2-2; TRBD1 might be the D (6 bases). Trimming pared 1 base from V and 6 bases from J, leaving 12 bases between. The germline V gene encodes CDR1 SGHTA and CDR2 FQGNSA. The CDR3 sequence is 15 residues long. The CDR3 here is CASSLVRKGAGELFF. CDR3 coding DNA: TGTGCCAGCAGCTTAGTAAGAAAGGGGGCCGGGGAGCTGTTTTTT.

This clone was seen a handful of times. The rearrangement joins TRBV7-9 to TRBJ1-3; the D is unclear. V gave up 8 bases and J gave up 0 bases, with 17 bases separating them. The germline CDR1 and CDR2 sequences are SEHNR and FQNEAQ (reference sequence). The CDR3 runs 16 residues. CDR3 DNA sequence: TGTGCCAGCGGCTGGGTGTCGCCCGTCTCTGGAAACACCATATATTTT. Translating it yields CASGWVSPVSGNTIYF.

The chain carries TRBV4-2 and TRBJ2-7; maybe TRBD2 (6 bases). The CDR3 extends over 14 amino acids. V was trimmed by 0 bases and J by 5 bases, leaving 11 bases between them. Germline V lookup: CDR1 LGHNA, CDR2 YNFKEQ. CDR3 coding DNA: TGTGCCAGCAGCCAAGAAGTTGCGGGGAACGAGCAGTACTTC. This translates into CASSQEVAGNEQYF.

This clone was picked up one time. CDR3 nucleotide sequence: TGTGCCAGCAGCAAGGGACTAGCGGGAAATCTATGCACAGATACGCAGTATTTT. Protein sequence: CASSKGLAGNLCTDTQYF. The chain carries TRBV21-1 and TRBJ2-3; the table gives TRBD2 as D, unverified against the DNA. TRBV21-1 is an annotated pseudogene. The CDR3 loop spans 18 amino acids.

CDR3 nucleotides: TGTGCCTGGGTACGGGGACGGCAAGAGACCCAGTACTTC. Protein product: CAWVRGRQETQYF. J is TRBJ2-5 and V is TRBV30, with D perhaps TRBD1 or TRBD2 (5 bases each). The CDR3 totals 13 residues. Germline values: CDR1 GTSNPN, CDR2 SVGIG (reference sequence). The V and J ends lost 5 bases and 2 bases respectively, with 12 bases between them.

The chain recombines TRBV7-9 with TRBJ2-1; D is ambiguous. CDR3 length: 8 amino acids. Germline CDR1 is SEHNR and CDR2 is FQNEAQ (reference sequence). CDR3 sequence reads: CLTNEQFF. CDR3 DNA: TGTCTAACGAATGAGCAGTTCTTC.

The chain couples TRBV30 to TRBJ1-2, with 8 bases matching TRBD1. Unmatched junction bases numbered 4, after V lost 3 bases and J lost 10 bases. Germline loops: CDR1 GTSNPN, CDR2 SVGIG (reference sequence). The CDR3 has 11 amino acids. The chain's CDR3 is CAWRGQVAYTF. Written as DNA, the CDR3 is TGTGCCTGGAGGGGACAGGTAGCCTACACCTTC.

The rearrangement links TRBV11-1 to TRBJ1-5, with 7 positions matching TRBD1. Germline CDR1 and CDR2: SGHAT and FQDESV (reference sequence). The V segment lost 8 bases and the J segment 2 bases; nucleotides outside the gene matches: 12. This CDR3 spans 16 amino acids. CDR3: CASGTGARLGNQPQHF. The DNA of the CDR3 is TGTGCCAGCGGTACAGGGGCCAGATTGGGCAATCAGCCCCAGCATTTT.

The chain has TRBV2 and TRBJ1-1; no reliable D call. The V end lost 8 bases, the J end lost 0 bases, and 10 bases lay between the germline ends. The length of the CDR3 is 13 residues. CDR1 and CDR2 from the germline V gene are SNHLY and FYNNEI. CDR3 sequence reads: CASGRNMNTEAFF. CDR3 coding DNA: TGTGCCAGCGGGAGGAACATGAACACTGAAGCTTTCTTT.

V is TRBV4-1 and J is TRBJ2-7; TRBD1 agrees at 8 bases. V lost 3 bases to trimming and J lost 5 bases; unmatched junction nucleotides: 12. CDR1 is MGHRA, CDR2 YSYEKL, per germline. The CDR3 loop spans 16 amino acids. This CDR3 reads CASSHHPGQVTNEQYF. Here the CDR3 DNA reads TGCGCCAGCAGCCACCACCCGGGACAGGTAACGAACGAGCAGTACTTC.

The chain joins TRBV4-1 to TRBJ2-4, with D perhaps matching TRBD2 (5 bases). Germline V CDR1 and CDR2: MGHRA, YSYEKL. The V end lost 0 bases, the J end lost 9 bases, and 18 bases lay between the germline ends. The CDR3 contains 16 residues. CDR3 sequence: CASSQDHDTGNGIQYF. Written as DNA, the CDR3 is TGCGCCAGCAGCCAAGATCATGACACCGGGAATGGCATTCAGTACTTC.

This chain uses TRBV5-4 with TRBJ2-1, with D uncertain. V lost 4 bases, J lost 4 bases, and 18 bases lay in between. This CDR3 has 16 amino acids. CDR1 is SGHNT, CDR2 YYREEE, per germline (reference sequence). CDR3 nucleotide sequence: TGTGCCAGCAGCCGATCGGTAGCCTTACCTTACAATGAGCAGTTCTTC. This sequence encodes CASSRSVALPYNEQFF.

The rearrangement joins TRBV2 to TRBJ2-7; a weak D match, TRBD1 (5 bases). Germline CDR1 and CDR2: SNHLY and FYNNEI. V was clipped by 6 bases and J by 3 bases, with 15 bases between them. This CDR3 comprises 14 residues. The CDR3 reads CASSVQGKGYEQYF. The DNA of the CDR3 is TGTGCCAGCAGCGTTCAGGGAAAAGGCTACGAGCAGTACTTC.

This clone was recorded a few times. The gene calls are TRBV6-5 and TRBJ1-4; 11 bases agree with TRBD1. CDR1 and CDR2 (germline): MNHEY, SVGAGI. CDR3 length: 16 residues. The junction had 5 bases not matched to a gene; V was cut back by 0 bases and J by 8 bases. In nucleotides, the CDR3 is TGTGCCAGCAGTTACTCTATAGGACAGGGGGCGGAAAAACTGTTTTTT. This gives the protein CASSYSIGQGAEKLFF.

The V and J genes are TRBV10-3 and TRBJ1-1; a possible D gene is TRBD1 (6 bases). Germline CDR1 reads ENHRY; CDR2 reads SYGVKD. CDR3 length: 13 amino acids. Trimming stripped 2 bases from V and 9 bases from J, with 13 bases between. CDR3 DNA: TGTGCCATCAGTGAGGGACAGACCACAAAAGCTTTCTTT. Its translation is CAISEGQTTKAFF.

The V gene is TRBV5-4, the J gene TRBJ1-2; no firm D call. CDR3 size: 15 residues. Trimming took off 5 bases at V and 7 bases at J, with 21 bases between the two ends. The germline V gene encodes CDR1 SGHNT and CDR2 YYREEE (reference sequence). The CDR3 DNA is TGTGCCAGCAGATCGTTCTCGGGGAGCTTGGGTGGCTACACCTTC. Translating it yields CASRSFSGSLGGYTF.

The chain couples TRBV7-9 to TRBJ2-7; TRBD1 agrees at 9 bases. The CDR3 sequence is 14 residues long. CDR1 is SEHNR and CDR2 is FQNEAQ in the germline V gene (reference sequence). V gave up 6 bases and J gave up 7 bases; unmatched junction bases: 10. This CDR3 is CASRAGQGSWEQYF. CDR3 DNA: TGTGCCAGCAGAGCGGGACAGGGTAGTTGGGAGCAGTACTTC.